This TCR beta chain appears in the sequencing data of a study of shared clonotypes between healthy human individuals. Naive CD8 cells, CD45RO-negative and positively selected for CCR7, excluded terminally differentiated effector memory CD45RA+ cells. Data came from immunoSEQ multiplex PCR; TCRdb stores just in-frame clones and leaves some out. Of about 2.1 million clones listed, 85% to 95% are singletons. CDR1 and CDR2 (germline): SGHAT, FQNNGV. J gave up 6 bases and V 0 bases, and 5 bases lay outside the gene matches. The CDR3 length is 16 residues. This receptor was identified in a man between 18 and 35 years old in good health. Some clones in this sample may be carry-over from other donors' samples. The rearrangement uses TRBV11-2 and TRBJ2-1; 10 bases map to TRBD2. The sequencing input was naive CD8+ T cells from PBMCs. The CDR3 loop reads CASSLEDSGRFNEQFF. CDR3 DNA: TGTGCCAGCAGCTTAGAGGATAGCGGGAGGTTCAATGAGCAGTTCTTC.